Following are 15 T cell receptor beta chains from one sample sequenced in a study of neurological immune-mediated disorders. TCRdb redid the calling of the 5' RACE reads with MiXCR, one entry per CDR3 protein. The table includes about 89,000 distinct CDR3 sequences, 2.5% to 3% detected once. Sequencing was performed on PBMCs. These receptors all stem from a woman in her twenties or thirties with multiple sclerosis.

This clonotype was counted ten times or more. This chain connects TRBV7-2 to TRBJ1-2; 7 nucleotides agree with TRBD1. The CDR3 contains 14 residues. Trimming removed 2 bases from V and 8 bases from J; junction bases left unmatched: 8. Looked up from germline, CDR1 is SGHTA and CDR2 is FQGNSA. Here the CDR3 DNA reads TGTGCCAGCAGCTTAACCACAGGGGAATCCGGCTACACCTTC. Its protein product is CASSLTTGESGYTF.

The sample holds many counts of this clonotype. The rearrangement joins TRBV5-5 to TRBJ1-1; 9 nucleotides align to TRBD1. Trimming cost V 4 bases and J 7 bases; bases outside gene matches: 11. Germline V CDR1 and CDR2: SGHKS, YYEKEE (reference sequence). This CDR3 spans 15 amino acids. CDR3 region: CASSGGQGVLGEAFF. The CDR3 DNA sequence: TGTGCCAGCAGCGGGGGACAGGGCGTTTTGGGTGAAGCTTTCTTT.

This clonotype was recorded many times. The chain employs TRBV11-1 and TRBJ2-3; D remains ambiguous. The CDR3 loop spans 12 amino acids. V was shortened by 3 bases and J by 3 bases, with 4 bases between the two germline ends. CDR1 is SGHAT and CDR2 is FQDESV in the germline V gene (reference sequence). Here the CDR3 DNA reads TGTGCCAGCAGCTTTTTGACAGATACGCAGTATTTT. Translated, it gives CASSFLTDTQYF.

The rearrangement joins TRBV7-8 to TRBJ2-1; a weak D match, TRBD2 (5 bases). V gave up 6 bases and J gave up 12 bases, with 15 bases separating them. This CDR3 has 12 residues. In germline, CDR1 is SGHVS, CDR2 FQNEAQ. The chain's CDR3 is CASRPTSSTQFF. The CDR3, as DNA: TGTGCCAGCAGACCTACTAGTTCCACGCAGTTCTTC. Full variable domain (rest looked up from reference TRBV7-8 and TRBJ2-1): GAGVSQSPRYKVAKRGQDVALRCDPISGHVSLFWYQQALGQGPEFLTYFQNEAQLDKSGLPSDRFFAERPEGSVSTLKIQRTQQEDSAVYLCASRPTSSTQFFGPGTRLTVL.

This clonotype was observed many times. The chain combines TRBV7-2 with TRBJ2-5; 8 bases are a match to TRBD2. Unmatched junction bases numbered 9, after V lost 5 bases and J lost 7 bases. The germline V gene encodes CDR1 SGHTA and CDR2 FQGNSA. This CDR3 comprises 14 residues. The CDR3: CASSALGLELTQYF. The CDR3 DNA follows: TGTGCCAGCAGCGCCCTGGGACTAGAGTTGACCCAGTACTTC.

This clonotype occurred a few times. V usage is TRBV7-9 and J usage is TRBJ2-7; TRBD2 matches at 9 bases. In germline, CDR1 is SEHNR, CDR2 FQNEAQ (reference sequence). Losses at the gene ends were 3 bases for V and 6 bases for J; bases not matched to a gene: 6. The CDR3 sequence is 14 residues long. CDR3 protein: CASSFLAGGLEQYF. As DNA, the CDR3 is TGTGCCAGCAGCTTCCTCGCGGGAGGGCTCGAGCAGTACTTC. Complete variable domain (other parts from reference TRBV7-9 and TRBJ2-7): DTGVSQNPRHKITKRGQNVTFRCDPISEHNRLYWYRQTLGQGPEFLTYFQNEAQLEKSRLLSDRFSAERPKGSFSTLEIQRTEQGDSAMYLCASSFLAGGLEQYFGPGTRLTVT.

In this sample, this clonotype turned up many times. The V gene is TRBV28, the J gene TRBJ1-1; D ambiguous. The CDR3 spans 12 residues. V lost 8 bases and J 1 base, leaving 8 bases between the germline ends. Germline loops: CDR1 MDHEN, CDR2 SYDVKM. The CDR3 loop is CASRVPNTEAFF. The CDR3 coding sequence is TGTGCCAGCCGAGTTCCGAACACTGAAGCTTTCTTT.

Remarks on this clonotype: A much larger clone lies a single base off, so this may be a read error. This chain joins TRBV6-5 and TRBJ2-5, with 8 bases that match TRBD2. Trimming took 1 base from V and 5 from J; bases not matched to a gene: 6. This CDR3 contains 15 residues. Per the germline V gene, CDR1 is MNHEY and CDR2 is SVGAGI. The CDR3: CASSYFGRDKETQYF. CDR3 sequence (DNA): TGTGCCAGCAGTTACTTCGGGAGGGACAAGGAGACCCAGTACTTC.

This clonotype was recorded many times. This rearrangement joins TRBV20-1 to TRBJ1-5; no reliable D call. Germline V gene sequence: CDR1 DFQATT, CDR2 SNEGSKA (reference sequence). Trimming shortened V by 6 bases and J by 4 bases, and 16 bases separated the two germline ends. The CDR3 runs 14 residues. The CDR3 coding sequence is TGCAGTGCAGAGACCGGGGAATATAATCAGCCCCAGCATTTT. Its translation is CSAETGEYNQPQHF.

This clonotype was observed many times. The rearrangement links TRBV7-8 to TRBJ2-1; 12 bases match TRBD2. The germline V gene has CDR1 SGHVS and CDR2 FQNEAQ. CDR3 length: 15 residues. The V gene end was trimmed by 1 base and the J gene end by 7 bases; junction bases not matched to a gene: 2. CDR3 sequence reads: CASSLETSGSNEQFF. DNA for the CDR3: TGTGCCAGCAGCTTAGAGACTAGCGGGAGTAATGAGCAGTTCTTC.

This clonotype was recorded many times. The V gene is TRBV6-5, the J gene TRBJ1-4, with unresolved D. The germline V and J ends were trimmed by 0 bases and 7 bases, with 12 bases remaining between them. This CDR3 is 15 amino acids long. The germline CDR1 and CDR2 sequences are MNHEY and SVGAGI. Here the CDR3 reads CASSYSIGRSEKLFF. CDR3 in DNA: TGTGCCAGCAGTTACTCGATCGGGCGGAGTGAAAAACTGTTTTTT.

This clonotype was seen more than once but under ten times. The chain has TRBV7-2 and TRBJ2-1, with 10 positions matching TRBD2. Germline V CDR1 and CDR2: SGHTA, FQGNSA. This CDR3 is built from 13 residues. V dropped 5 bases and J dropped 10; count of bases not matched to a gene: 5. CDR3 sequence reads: CASSVLAGEEQFF. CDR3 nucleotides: TGTGCCAGCAGCGTCCTAGCGGGAGAAGAGCAGTTCTTC.

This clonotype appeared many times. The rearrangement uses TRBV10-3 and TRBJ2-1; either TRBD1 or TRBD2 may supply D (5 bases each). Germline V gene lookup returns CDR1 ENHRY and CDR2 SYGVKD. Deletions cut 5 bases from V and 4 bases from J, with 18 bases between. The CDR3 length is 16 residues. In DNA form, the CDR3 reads TGTGCCATCAGTCCGACCCGGGACCAGAAATACAATGAGCAGTTCTTC. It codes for CAISPTRDQKYNEQFF.

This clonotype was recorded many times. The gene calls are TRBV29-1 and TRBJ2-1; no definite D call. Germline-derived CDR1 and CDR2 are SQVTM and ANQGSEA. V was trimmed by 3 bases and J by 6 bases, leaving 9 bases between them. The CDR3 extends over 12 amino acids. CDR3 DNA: TGCAGCGTTGATCTCAGAGCCAATGAGCAGTTCTTC. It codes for CSVDLRANEQFF.

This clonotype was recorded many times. The CDR3 loop is CASSVGSGARYDTQYF. The DNA for the CDR3 is TGTGCCAGCAGCGTAGGTAGCGGGGCGAGGTACGATACGCAGTATTTT. This chain joins TRBV9 and TRBJ2-3; 8 bases map to TRBD2. The germline gives CDR1 SGDLS, CDR2 YYNGEE. The CDR3 extends over 16 amino acids. V was pared by 0 bases and J by 6 bases, with 9 bases of the junction left unmatched. Variable domain in full (rest from reference TRBV9 and TRBJ2-3): DSGVTQTPKHLITATGQRVTLRCSPRSGDLSVYWYQQSLDQGLQFLIQYYNGEERAKGNILERFSAQQFPDLHSELNLSSLELGDSALYFCASSVGSGARYDTQYFGPGTRLTVL.